This T cell receptor (beta chain) was captured by sequencing in a study of blood T cell repertoires in COVID-19. Study as a whole: The United States, Italy and Spain supplied acute and convalescent COVID-19 samples. T cells, B-cell-depleted T cells, or PBMCs supplied cDNA or gDNA.

There are 14 residues in the CDR3. After removal of 4 bases from V and 4 bases from J, the junction contained 2 bases not matched to a gene. Germline-derived CDR1 and CDR2 are MGHDK and SYGVNS. Original processing notes: Amplification of reference gene primers was used by the study to estimate nucleated cell counts. Sequenced by immunoSEQ multiplex PCR; TCRdb stores in-frame clones only, minus some. That table gives V, J and clone size, and the DNA gave D and trimming. The sample has under 400,000 clones, 90% seen once; the top ten hold less than 3.5%. The source of this sequence is a woman aged 25-40 years with COVID-19, enrolled during active disease. Source material: peripheral blood. The rearrangement joins TRBV25-1 to TRBJ2-5; 11 bases line up with TRBD2. The CDR3 region is CASSGLAGGETQYF. CDR3 nucleotides: TGTGCCAGCAGTGGGCTAGCGGGAGGAGAGACCCAGTACTTC. Drawing the rest from reference TRBV25-1 and TRBJ2-5, the complete variable domain is EADIYQTPRYLVIGTGKKITLECSQTMGHDKMYWYQQDPGMELHLIHYSYGVNSTEKGDLSSESTVSRIRTEHFPLTLESARPSHTSQYLCASSGLAGGETQYFGPGTRLLVL.